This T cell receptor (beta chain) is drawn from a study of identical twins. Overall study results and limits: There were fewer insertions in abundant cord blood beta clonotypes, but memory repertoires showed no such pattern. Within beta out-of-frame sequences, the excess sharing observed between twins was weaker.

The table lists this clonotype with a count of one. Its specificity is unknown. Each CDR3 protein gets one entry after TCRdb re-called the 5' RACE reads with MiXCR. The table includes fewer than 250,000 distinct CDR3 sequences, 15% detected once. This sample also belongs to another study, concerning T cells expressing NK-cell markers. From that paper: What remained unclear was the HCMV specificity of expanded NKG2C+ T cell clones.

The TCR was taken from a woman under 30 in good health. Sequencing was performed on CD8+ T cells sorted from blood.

Here the CDR3 reads CASSPGRIDSNQPQHF. The CDR3 DNA reads as TGTGCCAGCAGTCCCGGCCGGATTGATAGCAATCAGCCCCAGCATTTT. V usage is TRBV12-3 or TRBV12-4 and J usage is TRBJ1-5; D is uncertain. The V gene lost 5 bases and the J gene lost 0 bases, with 14 bases spanning the gap. This CDR3 region has 16 residues.